The rows below give T cell receptor beta chains drawn from one sample of a study of shared clonotypes between healthy human individuals. Method: immunoSEQ multiplex PCR; TCRdb's copy keeps in-frame clones and lacks some. The sample lists 950,000 to 1,100,000 clones, about four fifths occurring once. The source material was memory CD4+ T cells from PBMCs. The receptors shown here come from a man between 18 and 35 years old in good health. Some clones in this sample may be carry-over from other donors' samples. The CDR3 runs from the conserved cysteine through the conserved F or W. D genes are given only for firm matches. Clone size is not always given. Where it is, it says once, few, many or a class for expanded clones.

>once|TRBV27|TRBD1|TRBJ1-4
CASSKWDRKNEKLFF
TGTGCCAGCAGTAAATGGGACAGAAAGAATGAAAAACTGTTTTTT
>NA|TRBV28|NA|TRBJ2-3
CASTPRLTSVNTQYF
TGTGCCAGCACCCCTCGTCTGACCTCGGTGAATACGCAGTATTTT
>NA|TRBV19|NA|TRBJ1-5
CASSIIGSNQPQHF
TGTGCCAGTAGTATAATCGGGAGCAATCAGCCCCAGCATTTT
>NA|TRBV28|NA|TRBJ1-5
CASSRTPLRQPQHF
TGTGCCAGCAGTAGAACTCCATTGAGGCAGCCCCAGCATTTT
>NA|TRBV28|TRBD1|TRBJ1-3
CASTLLRGALGNTIYF
TGTGCCAGCACTCTACTCAGGGGGGCTTTAGGAAACACCATATATTTT
>NA|TRBV11-2|TRBD2|TRBJ2-3
CASSRRTSGRARSTDTQYF
TGTGCCAGCAGCCGCAGAACTAGCGGGAGGGCCCGAAGCACAGATACGCAGTATTTT
>NA|TRBV7-9|TRBD1|TRBJ2-7
CASSSARTGAVEQYF
TGTGCCAGCAGCTCCGCCCGGACAGGGGCTGTCGAGCAGTACTTC
>NA|TRBV5-1|TRBD2|TRBJ2-1
CASSPRGGLAGVSYNEQFF
TGCGCCAGCAGCCCCCGGGGGGGACTAGCGGGAGTATCCTACAATGAGCAGTTCTTC
>NA|TRBV14|TRBD1|TRBJ2-5
CASSHEQGAIQETQYF
TGTGCCAGCAGCCATGAACAGGGGGCTATACAAGAGACCCAGTACTTC
>few|TRBV4-2|TRBD2|TRBJ2-5
CASSPRTSGVETQYF
TGTGCCAGCAGCCCCAGGACTAGCGGGGTAGAGACCCAGTACTTC
>NA|TRBV19|NA|TRBJ1-4
CASRATRGEKLFF
TGTGCCAGCCGGGCAACGCGCGGGGAAAAACTGTTTTTT
>NA|TRBV28|NA|TRBJ1-1
CASSAVGDLNTEAFF
TGTGCCAGCAGTGCTGTAGGGGACTTGAACACTGAAGCTTTCTTT
>many|TRBV2|NA|TRBJ2-7
CASNIGRDVTEQYF
TGTGCCAGCAATATCGGACGGGACGTGACCGAGCAGTACTTC
>NA|TRBV19|NA|TRBJ2-7
CASRGGKGDLSYEQYF
TGTGCCAGTAGGGGCGGGAAGGGGGATCTTTCCTACGAGCAGTACTTC
>NA|TRBV28|NA|TRBJ1-1
CASSLDDTLNTEAFF
TGTGCCAGCAGTTTAGATGACACTTTGAACACTGAAGCTTTCTTT
>NA|TRBV6-5|TRBD1|TRBJ2-1
CASSYSGQGYNEQFF
TGTGCCAGCAGTTACTCTGGACAGGGGTACAATGAGCAGTTCTTC
>NA|TRBV6-5|TRBD2|TRBJ2-1
CASNWGGEQFF
TGTGCCAGCAATTGGGGGGGGGAGCAGTTCTTC
>NA|TRBV4-2|NA|TRBJ2-1
CASSQGRDAVPYNEQFF
TGTGCCAGCAGCCAAGGGCGGGACGCCGTCCCCTACAATGAGCAGTTCTTC
>NA|TRBV5-1|TRBD1|TRBJ1-1
CASSPTTGGTEAFF
TGCGCCAGCAGCCCTACTACAGGGGGCACTGAAGCTTTCTTT
>few|TRBV28|NA|TRBJ2-7
CASSLLPYEQYF
TGTGCCAGCAGTTTATTACCCTACGAGCAGTACTTC
>NA|TRBV7-9|NA|TRBJ1-3
CASSLGQPVPGNTIYF
TGTGCCAGCAGCTTAGGCCAGCCGGTTCCGGGAAACACCATATATTTT
>NA|TRBV20-1|NA|TRBJ2-5
CSARAEETQYF
TGCAGTGCTAGAGCAGAAGAGACCCAGTACTTC
>NA|TRBV5-4|NA|TRBJ1-5
CASSDDVNNQPQHF
TGTGCCAGCAGCGATGACGTAAACAATCAGCCCCAGCATTTT
>NA|TRBV19|TRBD2|TRBJ2-1
CASSLLAGGHNEQFF
TGTGCCAGTAGCCTCCTAGCGGGAGGCCACAATGAGCAGTTCTTC
>NA|TRBV6-5|NA|TRBJ2-1
CASSQGPKQFF
TGTGCCAGCAGTCAGGGACCTAAGCAGTTCTTC
>NA|TRBV27|NA|TRBJ2-1
CASSLSRTVNEQFF
TGTGCCAGCAGTTTATCGAGGACGGTCAATGAGCAGTTCTTC
>NA|TRBV18|NA|TRBJ2-5
CASSPSPQETQYF
TGTGCCAGCTCACCATCTCCCCAAGAGACCCAGTACTTC
>NA|TRBV19|NA|TRBJ2-7
CASSVGHSYEQYF
TGTGCCAGTAGTGTAGGGCATTCCTACGAGCAGTACTTC
>few|TRBV5-6|TRBD1|TRBJ2-7
CASSLAMGQGLSYEQYF
TGTGCCAGCAGCTTGGCCATGGGACAGGGGCTTTCCTACGAGCAGTACTTC
>NA|TRBV14|TRBD1|TRBJ1-4
CASSNRQGLNEKLFF
TGTGCCAGCAGCAACAGACAGGGGTTGAATGAAAAACTGTTTTTT
>NA|TRBV28|NA|TRBJ2-6
CASSPLGRGRSGANVLTF
TGTGCCAGCAGCCCCCTGGGACGGGGGAGGTCTGGGGCCAACGTCCTGACTTTC
>NA|TRBV5-6|NA|TRBJ2-2
CASSRGAVNTGELFF
TGTGCCAGCAGCCGAGGGGCCGTGAACACCGGGGAGCTGTTTTTT
>NA|TRBV7-8|NA|TRBJ2-5
CASSLNRETQYF
TGTGCCAGCAGCTTAAATCGAGAGACCCAGTACTTC
>once|TRBV4-1|TRBD1|TRBJ2-7
CASSQRQGESEQYF
TGCGCCAGCAGCCAGAGACAGGGAGAGAGCGAGCAGTACTTC
>once|TRBV29-1|NA|TRBJ2-1
CSGLQGGLDEQFF
TGCAGCGGCCTACAGGGGGGACTAGATGAGCAGTTCTTC
>NA|TRBV15|TRBD1|TRBJ1-1
CATSRETGGGTEAFF
TGTGCCACCAGCAGAGAAACAGGGGGCGGCACTGAAGCTTTCTTT
>NA|TRBV9|NA|TRBJ1-3
CASSLGVVDSGNTIYF
TGTGCCAGCAGCCTAGGGGTGGTTGACTCTGGAAACACCATATATTTT
>NA|TRBV30|NA|TRBJ2-7
CAWSLGSSSYEQYF
TGTGCCTGGAGCTTGGGGTCCAGCTCCTACGAGCAGTACTTC
>NA|TRBV7-9|TRBD2|TRBJ2-5
CASSSPAGGQETQYF
TGTGCCAGCAGCTCCCCTGCGGGAGGCCAAGAGACCCAGTACTTC
>NA|TRBV5-4|NA|TRBJ2-7
CASSEGPSYEQYF
TGTGCCAGCAGCGAGGGACCCTCCTACGAGCAGTACTTC
>many|TRBV19|TRBD1|TRBJ2-4
CASSPRDRGFVNNF
TGTGCCAGTAGTCCGAGGGACAGGGGGTTCGTAAACAACTTC
>NA|TRBV6-1|NA|TRBJ2-1
CASRPQGRSYNEQFF
TGTGCCAGCAGGCCCCAGGGGCGCTCCTACAATGAGCAGTTCTTC
>once|TRBV2|TRBD1|TRBJ2-3
CAIRGRTDTQYF
TGTGCCATCAGGGGGCGCACAGATACGCAGTATTTT
>NA|TRBV4-3|NA|TRBJ2-5
CASSQDSIKQETQYF
TGCGCCAGCAGCCAAGACAGCATAAAGCAAGAGACCCAGTACTTC
>NA|TRBV30|TRBD2|TRBJ2-7
CAFLSRAGVYEQYF
TGTGCCTTTCTAAGTCGAGCGGGAGTTTACGAGCAGTACTTC
>NA|TRBV4-3|NA|TRBJ1-5
CASSHAVGQGLSQPQHF
TGCGCCAGCAGCCACGCCGTGGGACAAGGGCTAAGTCAGCCCCAGCATTTT
>NA|TRBV4-3|NA|TRBJ2-2
CASSHGLYRDRENTGELFF
TGCGCCAGCAGCCACGGACTATACAGGGATAGGGAGAACACCGGGGAGCTGTTTTTT
>few|TRBV7-2|TRBD2|TRBJ2-7
CASSYRTGGHEQYF
TGTGCCAGCAGCTATCGGACGGGGGGGCACGAGCAGTACTTC
>once|TRBV7-9|NA|TRBJ2-3
CASSLADRTDTQYF
TGTGCCAGCAGCTTAGCGGACAGAACAGATACGCAGTATTTT
>few|TRBV7-3|NA|TRBJ2-1
CASSGRQASSYNEQFF
TGTGCCAGCAGCGGGCGCCAGGCAAGCTCCTACAATGAGCAGTTCTTC
>NA|TRBV4-2|NA|TRBJ1-4
CASSQEGAATNEKLFF
TGTGCCAGCAGCCAAGAAGGTGCGGCAACTAATGAAAAACTGTTTTTT
>NA|TRBV2|NA|TRBJ1-6
CASTSRQENSPLHF
TGTGCCAGCACTTCTCGACAGGAGAATTCACCCCTCCACTTT
>NA|TRBV18|TRBD1|TRBJ2-7
CASAQGSRSSYEQYF
TGTGCCAGCGCACAGGGGAGCCGTAGCTCCTACGAGCAGTACTTC